Listed below are T cell receptor beta chains from one sample, sequenced in a study of T cells in Graves' hyperthyroidism and ophthalmopathy. In TCRdb, the multiplex PCR reads were re-called with MiXCR into one record per CDR3 protein. The data show around 350,000 distinct CDR3 sequences, 19% seen once. The specimen was blood. The receptors were gathered from a woman younger than 35 with Graves' hyperthyroidism. The conserved cysteine and the conserved F or W are not part of the CDR3 here. A D gene is named only where the DNA matches it firmly.

j_call d_call v_call cdr3_aa
TRBJ1-1 . TRBV3-1 ASSQMTGNTEAF
TRBJ1-1 . TRBV19 ASSKGDTEAF
TRBJ2-5 . TRBV12-3/TRBV12-4 ASSFEGGGETQY
TRBJ1-2 . TRBV20-1 SASGQIDSGYT
TRBJ2-4 TRBD2 TRBV11-2 ASRGTSGLAKNIQY
TRBJ1-2 TRBD1 TRBV28 ASSPHYRGSGVGYT
TRBJ2-5 . TRBV10-3 AISENSGGQETQY
TRBJ1-2 . TRBV6-2/TRBV6-3 ASSNSYYGYT
TRBJ1-1 . TRBV18 ASSPPRGGGGEAF
TRBJ2-2 . TRBV5-1 ASSQLRRDTGELF
TRBJ1-2 . TRBV9 ASSVSLAHQPVSGYT
TRBJ1-5 . TRBV20-1 SASRGQGAQH
TRBJ1-1 . TRBV28 ASSLRGGVGNTEAF
TRBJ1-1 TRBD1 TRBV2 ASRVPGQGRNTEAF
TRBJ1-1 . TRBV7-2 ASSWYAEAF
TRBJ2-2 . TRBV5-1 ASSFYGRNTGELF
TRBJ2-7 . TRBV15 ATSRDTYEQY
TRBJ2-5 . TRBV5-1 ASSLGPADSAQETQY
TRBJ1-1 . TRBV6-2/TRBV6-3 ASSYTYGVSGEIPEAF
TRBJ1-3 . TRBV19 ASKSDPLAGNTIY
TRBJ2-5 . TRBV4-1 ASSQVGIGPGETQY
TRBJ1-6 . TRBV11-1 ASSFLIGSSYNSPLH
TRBJ2-7 . TRBV6-5 ASSYGRAVRAEQY
TRBJ1-3 . TRBV27 ASSPPGPSGNTIY
TRBJ1-2 . TRBV2 ASIADRGGGYGYT
TRBJ2-7 . TRBV20-1 SASGTLSYEQY
TRBJ1-5 . TRBV4-2 ASSQVPGTATNQPQH
TRBJ1-1 . TRBV5-1 ASSPGRTQAF
TRBJ2-5 . TRBV11-2 ASRHGEPGETQY
TRBJ2-5 TRBD2 TRBV12-3/TRBV12-4 ASSQGRGGETQY
TRBJ2-7 . TRBV28 ATDETGREQY
TRBJ1-2 . TRBV20-1 SARSPGQYLSVYGYT
TRBJ2-3 . TRBV18 ASSPFTGQSTDTQY
TRBJ1-2 . TRBV7-9 ASSSPRPPFRGYT
TRBJ2-6 . TRBV30 ASKPTPGANVLT
TRBJ2-1 . TRBV24-1 AIYHNEQF
TRBJ1-1 TRBD1 TRBV6-2/TRBV6-3 ASKQGMTEAF
TRBJ1-2 . TRBV12-3/TRBV12-4 ASRSDLTDGYT
TRBJ2-7 TRBD2 TRBV3-1 ASSHGSSGNYEQY
TRBJ2-7 TRBD2 TRBV6-1 ASSALSGGIYEQY
TRBJ1-5 TRBD1 TRBV12-3/TRBV12-4 ASSLSGGHHQPQH
TRBJ1-1 . TRBV20-1 SARDLGAAF
TRBJ2-7 . TRBV20-1 SARDWQGDNYEQY
TRBJ2-2 . TRBV20-1 SARARGGTGELF
TRBJ1-2 . TRBV7-9 ASSLRAGDNYGYT
TRBJ2-7 TRBD1 TRBV5-1 ASTNPGTGPPEQY
TRBJ1-1 . TRBV12-3/TRBV12-4 ASSLYGLGTEAF
TRBJ2-5 TRBD2 TRBV3-1 ASSPHGTSDQETQY
TRBJ1-1 TRBD1 TRBV29-1 SAGRDRAGEAF
TRBJ1-5 . TRBV6-5 ASSNLRGANQPQH
TRBJ1-1 TRBD1 TRBV12-3/TRBV12-4 ASSPRQGGQYTEAF
TRBJ1-5 . TRBV6-1 ASSEDPDNVQPQH
TRBJ1-1 TRBD1 TRBV12-3/TRBV12-4 ASSSRRQGKNDEAF